Detailed here is one T cell receptor (beta chain). Its antigen is not known. The sample belongs to a study of STAT5B mutations in CD4+ large granular lymphocyte leukemia. Points from the study as a whole: Patient CD4-sorted repertoires looked more clonal than healthy CD4+ repertoires, even without putative leukemic clones. Compared with healthy controls (2/35), patient top clones favored TRBV06 (8/27).

As originally analysed: A productive frequency of 2.59 x 10-5 was the lowest detectable. The repertoire was sequenced with immunoSEQ multiplex PCR; TCRdb's copy has only in-frame clones and lacks some. The DNA was the basis for D and trimming; V, J and clone size are from that table. The table lists around 30,000 clones, approximately 69% of them singletons, with approximately 1.1% in the top ten. V was trimmed by 1 base and J by 6 bases, leaving 11 bases between them. Germline V gives CDR1 SGHDN, CDR2 FVKESK. The CDR3 is made up of 14 amino acids. This TCR derives from a human donor in good health. The rearrangement uses TRBV14 and TRBJ2-3; D unresolved. Sequenced sample: CD4+ T cells from blood buffy coats. The CDR3 sequence: CASSQGGLVDTQYF. Here the CDR3 DNA reads TGTGCCAGCAGCCAAGGGGGTCTTGTGGATACGCAGTATTTT.